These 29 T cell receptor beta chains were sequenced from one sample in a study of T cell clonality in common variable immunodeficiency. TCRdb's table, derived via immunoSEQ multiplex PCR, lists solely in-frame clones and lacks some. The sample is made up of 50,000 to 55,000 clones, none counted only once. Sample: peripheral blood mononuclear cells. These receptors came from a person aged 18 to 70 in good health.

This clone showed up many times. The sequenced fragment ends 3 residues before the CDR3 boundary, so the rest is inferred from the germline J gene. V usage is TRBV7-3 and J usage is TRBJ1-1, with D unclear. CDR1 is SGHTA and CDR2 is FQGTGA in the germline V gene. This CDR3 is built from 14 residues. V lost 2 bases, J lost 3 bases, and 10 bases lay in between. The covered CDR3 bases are TGTGCCAGCAGCTTACTGAATGAGGACACTGAA. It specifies CASSLLNEDTE. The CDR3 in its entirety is CASSLLNEDTEAFF. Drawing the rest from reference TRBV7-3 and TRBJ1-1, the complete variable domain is GAGVSQTPSNKVTEKGKYVELRCDPISGHTALYWYRQSLGQGPEFLIYFQGTGAADDSGLPNDRFFAVRPEGSVSTLKIQRTERGDSAVYLCASSLLNEDTEAFFGQGTRLTVV.

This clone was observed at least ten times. The CDR3: CASSPGTSGSNEQFF. Incomplete CDR3 DNA: TGTGCCAGCAGCCCCGGGACTAGCGGTTCCAATGAG. V and J are TRBV7-2 and TRBJ2-1, with TRBD2 identical over 11 bases. The CDR3 is cut off 3 residues early in the read; its end comes from the germline J gene. CDR3 size: 15 residues. With 5 bases clipped from V and 6 bases from J, the junction kept 6 bases outside the gene matches. Germline-derived CDR1 and CDR2 are SGHTA and FQGNSA.

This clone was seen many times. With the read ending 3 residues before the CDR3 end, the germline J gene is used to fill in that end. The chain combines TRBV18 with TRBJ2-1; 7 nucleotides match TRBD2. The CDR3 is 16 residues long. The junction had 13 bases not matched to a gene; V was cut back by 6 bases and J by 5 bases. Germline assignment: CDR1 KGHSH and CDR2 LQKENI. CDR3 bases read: TGTGCCAGCTCCTGGAGGCTAGCGGACACGAACAATGAG. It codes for CASSWRLADTNNE. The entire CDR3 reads CASSWRLADTNNEQFF. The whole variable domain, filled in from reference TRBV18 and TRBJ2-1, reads NAGVMQNPRHLVRRRGQEARLRCSPMKGHSHVYWYRQLPEEGLKFMVYLQKENIIDESGMPKERFSAEFPKEGPSILRIQQVVRGDSAAYFCASSWRLADTNNEQFFGPGTRLTVL.

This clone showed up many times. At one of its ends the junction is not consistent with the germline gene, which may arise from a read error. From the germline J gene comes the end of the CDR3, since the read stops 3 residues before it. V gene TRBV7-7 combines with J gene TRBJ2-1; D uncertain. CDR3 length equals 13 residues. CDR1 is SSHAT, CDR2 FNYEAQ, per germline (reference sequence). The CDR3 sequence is CASSSLLADEQFF. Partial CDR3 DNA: TGTGCTAGCAGCTCCCTCCTTGCGGATGAG.

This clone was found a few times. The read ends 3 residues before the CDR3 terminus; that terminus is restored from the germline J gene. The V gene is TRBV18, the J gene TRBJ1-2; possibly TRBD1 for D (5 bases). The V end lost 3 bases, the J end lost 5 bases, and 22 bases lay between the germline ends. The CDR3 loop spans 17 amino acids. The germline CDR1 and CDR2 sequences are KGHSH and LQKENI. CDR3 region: CASSPREGFDSPYGYTF. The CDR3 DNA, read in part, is TGTGCCAGCTCACCCCGGGAGGGGTTTGATTCCCCTTATGGC.

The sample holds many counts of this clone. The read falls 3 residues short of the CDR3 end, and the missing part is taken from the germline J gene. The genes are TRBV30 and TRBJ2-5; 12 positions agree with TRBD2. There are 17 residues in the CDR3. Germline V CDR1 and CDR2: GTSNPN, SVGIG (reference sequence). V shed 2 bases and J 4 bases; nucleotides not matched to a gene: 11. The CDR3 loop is CAWSSWRTSGISETQYF. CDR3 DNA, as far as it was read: TGTGCCTGGAGTTCTTGGAGGACTAGCGGGATTTCAGAGACC.

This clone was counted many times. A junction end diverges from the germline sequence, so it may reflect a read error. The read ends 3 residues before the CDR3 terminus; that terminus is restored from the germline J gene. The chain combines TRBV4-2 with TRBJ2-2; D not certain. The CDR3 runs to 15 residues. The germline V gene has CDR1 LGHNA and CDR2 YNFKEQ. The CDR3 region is CASSQDQANTGELFF. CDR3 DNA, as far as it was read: TGCGCCAGCAGCCAAGATCAGGCGAACACCGGGGAG.

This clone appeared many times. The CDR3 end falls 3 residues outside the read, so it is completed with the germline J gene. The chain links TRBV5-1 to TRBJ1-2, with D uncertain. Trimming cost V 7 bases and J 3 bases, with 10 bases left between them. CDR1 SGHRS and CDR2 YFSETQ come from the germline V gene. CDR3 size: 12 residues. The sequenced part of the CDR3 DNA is TGCGCCAGCGCCTTGCAGGACTATGGC. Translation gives CASALQDYG. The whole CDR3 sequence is CASALQDYGYTF.

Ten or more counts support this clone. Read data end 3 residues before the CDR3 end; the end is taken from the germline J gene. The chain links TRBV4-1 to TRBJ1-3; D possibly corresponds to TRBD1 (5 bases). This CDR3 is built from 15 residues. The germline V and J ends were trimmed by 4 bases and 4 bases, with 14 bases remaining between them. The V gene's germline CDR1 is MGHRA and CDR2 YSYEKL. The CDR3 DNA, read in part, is TGCGCCAGCAGCCGGGCTCAGGGTGCCGGAAACACC. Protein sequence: CASSRAQGAGNT. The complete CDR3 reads CASSRAQGAGNTIYF.

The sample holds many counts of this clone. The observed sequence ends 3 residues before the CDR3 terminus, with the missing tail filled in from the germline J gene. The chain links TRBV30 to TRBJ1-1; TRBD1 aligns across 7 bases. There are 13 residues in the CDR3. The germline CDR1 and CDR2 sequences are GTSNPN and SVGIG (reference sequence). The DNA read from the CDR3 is TGTGCCCTGGATCAAACCAGGGGGTCGACT. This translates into CALDQTRGST. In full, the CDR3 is CALDQTRGSTAFF.

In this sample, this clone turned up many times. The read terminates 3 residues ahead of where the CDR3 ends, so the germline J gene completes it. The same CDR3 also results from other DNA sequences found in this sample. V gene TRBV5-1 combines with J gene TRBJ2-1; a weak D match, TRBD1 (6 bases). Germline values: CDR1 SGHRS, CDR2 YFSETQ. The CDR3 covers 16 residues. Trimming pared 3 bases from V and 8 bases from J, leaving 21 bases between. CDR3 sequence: CASSWGNRAQDHEQFF. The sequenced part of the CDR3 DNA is TGCGCCAGCAGCTGGGGGAACAGGGCCCAGGACCATGAG.

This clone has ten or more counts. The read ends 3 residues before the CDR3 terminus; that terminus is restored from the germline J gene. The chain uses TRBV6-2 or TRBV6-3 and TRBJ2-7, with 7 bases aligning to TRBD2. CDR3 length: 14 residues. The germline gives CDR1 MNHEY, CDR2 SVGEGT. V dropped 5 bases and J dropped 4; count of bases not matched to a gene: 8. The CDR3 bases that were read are TGTGCCAGCAGTAACTTGGCGGGGGAGTACGAG. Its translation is CASSNLAGEYE. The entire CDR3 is CASSNLAGEYEQYF.

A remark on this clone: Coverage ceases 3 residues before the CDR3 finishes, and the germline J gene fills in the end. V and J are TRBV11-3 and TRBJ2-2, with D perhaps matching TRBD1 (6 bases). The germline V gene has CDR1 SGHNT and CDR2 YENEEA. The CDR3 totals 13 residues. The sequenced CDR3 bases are TGTGCCAGCAGCTTGCAGGGGCATTCACCG. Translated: CASSLQGHSP. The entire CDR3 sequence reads CASSLQGHSPLFF.

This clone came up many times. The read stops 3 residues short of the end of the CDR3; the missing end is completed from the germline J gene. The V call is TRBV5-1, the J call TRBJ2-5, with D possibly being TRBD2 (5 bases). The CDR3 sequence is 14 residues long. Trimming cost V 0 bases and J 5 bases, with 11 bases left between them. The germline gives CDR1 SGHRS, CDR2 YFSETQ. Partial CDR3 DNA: TGCGCCAGCAGCTTGGGACGTACGGGGGAGACC. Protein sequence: CASSLGRTGET. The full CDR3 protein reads CASSLGRTGETQYF.

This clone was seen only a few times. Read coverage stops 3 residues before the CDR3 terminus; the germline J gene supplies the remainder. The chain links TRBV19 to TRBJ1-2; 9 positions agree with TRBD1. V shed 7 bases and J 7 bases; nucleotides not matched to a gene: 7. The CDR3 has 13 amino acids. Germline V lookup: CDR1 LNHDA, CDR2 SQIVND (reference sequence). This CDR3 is CASKQGALCGYTF. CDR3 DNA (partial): TGTGCCAGTAAACAGGGGGCGCTTTGTGGC. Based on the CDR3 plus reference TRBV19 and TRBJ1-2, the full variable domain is DGGITQSPKYLFRKEGQNVTLSCEQNLNHDAMYWYRQDPGQGLRLIYYSQIVNDFQKGDIAEGYSVSREKKESFPLTVTSAQKNPTAFYLCASKQGALCGYTFGSGTRLTVV.

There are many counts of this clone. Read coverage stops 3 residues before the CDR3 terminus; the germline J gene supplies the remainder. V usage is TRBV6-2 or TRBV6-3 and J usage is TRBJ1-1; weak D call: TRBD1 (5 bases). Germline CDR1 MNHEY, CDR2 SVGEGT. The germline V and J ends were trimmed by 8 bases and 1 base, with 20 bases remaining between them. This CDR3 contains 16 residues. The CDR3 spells CASQLWRGGGNTEAFF. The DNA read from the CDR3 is TGTGCCAGCCAATTATGGAGGGGAGGTGGGAACACTGAA.

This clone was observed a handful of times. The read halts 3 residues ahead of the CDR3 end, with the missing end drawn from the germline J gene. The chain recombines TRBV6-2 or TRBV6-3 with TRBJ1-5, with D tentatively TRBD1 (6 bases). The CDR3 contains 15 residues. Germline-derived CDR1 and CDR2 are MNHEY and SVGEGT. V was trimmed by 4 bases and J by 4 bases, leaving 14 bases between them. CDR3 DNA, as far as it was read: TGTGCCAGCAGTTTGGGGGCCCAATGGAATCAGCCC. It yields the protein CASSLGAQWNQP. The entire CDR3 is CASSLGAQWNQPQHF.

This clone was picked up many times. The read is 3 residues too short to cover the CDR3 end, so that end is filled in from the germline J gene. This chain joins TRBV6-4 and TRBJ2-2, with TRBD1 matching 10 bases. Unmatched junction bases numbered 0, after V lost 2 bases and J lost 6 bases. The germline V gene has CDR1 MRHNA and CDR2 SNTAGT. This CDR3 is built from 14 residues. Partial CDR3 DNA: TGTGCCAGCAGTGACGGGACAGGGGCCGGGGAG. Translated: CASSDGTGAGE. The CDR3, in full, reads CASSDGTGAGELFF.

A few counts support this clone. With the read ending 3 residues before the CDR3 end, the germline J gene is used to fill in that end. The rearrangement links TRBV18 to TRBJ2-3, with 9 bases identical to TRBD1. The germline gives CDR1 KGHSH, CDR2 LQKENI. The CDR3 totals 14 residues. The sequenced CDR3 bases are TGTGCCAGCTCACTGGGACAGGGCCAAGAGACG. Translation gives CASSLGQGQET. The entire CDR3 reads CASSLGQGQETQYF.

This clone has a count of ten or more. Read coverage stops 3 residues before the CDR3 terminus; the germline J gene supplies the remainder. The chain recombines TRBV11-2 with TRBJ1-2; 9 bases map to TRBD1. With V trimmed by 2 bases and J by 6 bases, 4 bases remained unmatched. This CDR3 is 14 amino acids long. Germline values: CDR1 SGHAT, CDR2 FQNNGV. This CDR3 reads CASSLRTGEDGYTF. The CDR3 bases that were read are TGTGCCAGCAGCTTAAGGACAGGGGAGGATGGC.

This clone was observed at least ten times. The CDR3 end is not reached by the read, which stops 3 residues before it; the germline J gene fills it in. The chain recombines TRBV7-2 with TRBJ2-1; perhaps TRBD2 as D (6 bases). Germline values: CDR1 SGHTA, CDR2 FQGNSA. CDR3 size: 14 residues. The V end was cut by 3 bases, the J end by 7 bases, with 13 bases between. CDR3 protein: CASSFRGTLNEQFF. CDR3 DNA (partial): TGTGCCAGCAGCTTCCGCGGGACTCTAAATGAG. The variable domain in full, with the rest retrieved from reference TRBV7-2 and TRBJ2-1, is GAGVSQSPSNKVTEKGKDVELRCDPISGHTALYWYRQSLGQGLEFLIYFQGNSAPDKSGLPSDRFSAERTGGSVSTLTIQRTQQEDSAVYLCASSFRGTLNEQFFGPGTRLTVL.

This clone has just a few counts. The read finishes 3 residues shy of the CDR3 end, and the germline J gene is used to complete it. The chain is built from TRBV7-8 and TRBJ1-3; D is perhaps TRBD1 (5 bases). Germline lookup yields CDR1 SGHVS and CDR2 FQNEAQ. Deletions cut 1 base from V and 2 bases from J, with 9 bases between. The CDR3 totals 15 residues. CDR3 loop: CASSLGAGTGNTIYF. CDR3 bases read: TGTGCCAGCAGCTTAGGGGCAGGGACTGGAAACACC.

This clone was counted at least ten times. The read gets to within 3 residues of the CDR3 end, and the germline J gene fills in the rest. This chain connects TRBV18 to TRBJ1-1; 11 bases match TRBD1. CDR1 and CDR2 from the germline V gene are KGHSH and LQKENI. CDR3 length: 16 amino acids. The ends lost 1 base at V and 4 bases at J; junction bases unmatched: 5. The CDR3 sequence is CASSPLEGTGGTEAFF. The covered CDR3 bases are TGTGCCAGCTCACCACTGGAGGGGACAGGGGGCACTGAA.

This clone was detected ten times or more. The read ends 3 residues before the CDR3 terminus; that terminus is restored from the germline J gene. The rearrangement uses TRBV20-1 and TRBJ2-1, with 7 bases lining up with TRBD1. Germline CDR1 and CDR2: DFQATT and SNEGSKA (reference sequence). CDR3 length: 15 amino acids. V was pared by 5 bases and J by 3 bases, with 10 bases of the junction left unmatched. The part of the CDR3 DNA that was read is TGCAGTGCTCTGATGGGGCAGGGGGACTACAATGAG. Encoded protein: CSALMGQGDYNE. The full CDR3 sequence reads CSALMGQGDYNEQFF.

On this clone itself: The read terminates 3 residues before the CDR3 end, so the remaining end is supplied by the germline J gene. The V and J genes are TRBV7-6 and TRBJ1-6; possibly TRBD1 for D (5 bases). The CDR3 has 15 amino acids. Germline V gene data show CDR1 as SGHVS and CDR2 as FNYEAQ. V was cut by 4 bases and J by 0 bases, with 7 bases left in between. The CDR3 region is CASSSDSSYNSPLHF. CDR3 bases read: TGTGCCAGCAGCTCCGACAGCTCCTATAATTCACCC.

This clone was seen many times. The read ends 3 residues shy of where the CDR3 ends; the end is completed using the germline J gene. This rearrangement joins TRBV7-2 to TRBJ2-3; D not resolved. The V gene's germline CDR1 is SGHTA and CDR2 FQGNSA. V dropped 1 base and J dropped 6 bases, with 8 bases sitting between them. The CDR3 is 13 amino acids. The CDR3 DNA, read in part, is TGTGCCAGCAGCTTAGAGGCGGAGGATACG. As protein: CASSLEAEDT. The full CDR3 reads CASSLEAEDTQYF.

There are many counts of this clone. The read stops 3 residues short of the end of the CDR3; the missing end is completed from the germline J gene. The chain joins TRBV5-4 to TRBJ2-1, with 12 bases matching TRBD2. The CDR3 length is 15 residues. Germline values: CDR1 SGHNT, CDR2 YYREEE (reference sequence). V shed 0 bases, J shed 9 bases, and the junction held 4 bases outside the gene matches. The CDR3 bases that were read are TGTGCCAGCAGCTTGGTCGGACTAGCGGGAACTGAG. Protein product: CASSLVGLAGTE. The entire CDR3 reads CASSLVGLAGTEQFF.

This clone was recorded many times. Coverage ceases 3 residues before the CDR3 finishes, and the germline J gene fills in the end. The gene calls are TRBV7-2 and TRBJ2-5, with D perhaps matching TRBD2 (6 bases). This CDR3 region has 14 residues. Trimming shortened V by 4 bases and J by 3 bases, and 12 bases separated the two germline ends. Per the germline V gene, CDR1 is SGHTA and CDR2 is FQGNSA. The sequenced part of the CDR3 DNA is TGTGCCAGCAGCTCTCCAGGACTAAAAGAGACC. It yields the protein CASSSPGLKET. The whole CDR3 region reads CASSSPGLKETQYF.

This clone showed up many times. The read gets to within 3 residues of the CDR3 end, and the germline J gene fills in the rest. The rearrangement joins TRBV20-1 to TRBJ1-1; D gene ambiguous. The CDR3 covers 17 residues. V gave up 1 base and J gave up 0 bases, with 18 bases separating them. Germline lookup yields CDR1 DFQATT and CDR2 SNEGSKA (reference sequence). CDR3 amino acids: CSARAMMSDTLNTEAFF. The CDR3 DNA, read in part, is TGCAGTGCTAGAGCCATGATGAGTGACACCTTGAACACTGAA.